This TCR beta chain was recovered during a study of cytomegalovirus exposure and HLA in healthy donors. The PCR contained 60 Vbeta and 13 Jbeta primers. Data came from immunoSEQ multiplex PCR; TCRdb stores just in-frame clones and leaves some out. Found here are a few hundred thousand clones, over 65% of them singletons; the top ten hold roughly 3%. Germline CDR1 reads MNHEY; CDR2 reads SMNVEV (reference sequence). Trimming took off 8 bases at V and 5 bases at J, with 27 bases between the two ends. The CDR3 is made up of 17 amino acids. The J gene is TRBJ1-2, the V gene TRBV27, with a possible D match to TRBD1 (6 bases). Sequencing used PBMCs. This TCR was recovered from a woman aged 25 to 39 in good health and CMV-seronegative. CDR3 region: CASSPFQGLNQFYGYTF. The CDR3 nucleotides read TGTGCCAGCTCCCCTTTCCAGGGGCTAAACCAATTTTATGGCTACACCTTC.